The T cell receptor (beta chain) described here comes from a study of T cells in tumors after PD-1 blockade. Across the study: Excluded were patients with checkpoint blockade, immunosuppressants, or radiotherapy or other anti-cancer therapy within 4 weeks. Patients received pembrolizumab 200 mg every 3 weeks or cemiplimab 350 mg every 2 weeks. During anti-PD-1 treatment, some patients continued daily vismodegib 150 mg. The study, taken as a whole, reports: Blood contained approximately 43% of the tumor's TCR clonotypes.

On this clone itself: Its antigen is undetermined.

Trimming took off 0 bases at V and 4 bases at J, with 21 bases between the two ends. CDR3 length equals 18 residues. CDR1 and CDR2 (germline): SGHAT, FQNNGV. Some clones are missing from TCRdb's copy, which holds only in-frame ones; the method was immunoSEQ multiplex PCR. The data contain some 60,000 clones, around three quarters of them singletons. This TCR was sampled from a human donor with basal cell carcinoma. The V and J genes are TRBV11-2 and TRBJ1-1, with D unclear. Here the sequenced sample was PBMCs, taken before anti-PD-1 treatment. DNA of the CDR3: TGTGCCAGCAGCTTAGAATATCCGTTTCTTGGCCTCCCCACTGAAGCTTTCTTT. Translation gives CASSLEYPFLGLPTEAFF.